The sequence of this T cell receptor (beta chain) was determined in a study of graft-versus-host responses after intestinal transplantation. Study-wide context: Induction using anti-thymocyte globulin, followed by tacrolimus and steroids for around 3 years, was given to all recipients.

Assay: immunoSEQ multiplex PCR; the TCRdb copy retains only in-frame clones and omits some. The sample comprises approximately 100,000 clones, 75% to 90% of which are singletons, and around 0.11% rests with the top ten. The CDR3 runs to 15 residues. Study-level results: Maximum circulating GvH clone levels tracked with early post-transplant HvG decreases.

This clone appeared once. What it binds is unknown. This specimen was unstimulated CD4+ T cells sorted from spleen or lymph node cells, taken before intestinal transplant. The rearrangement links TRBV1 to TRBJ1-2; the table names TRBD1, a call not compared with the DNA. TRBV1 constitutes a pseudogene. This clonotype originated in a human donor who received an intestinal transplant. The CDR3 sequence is CTSRRTHLSPHGYTF. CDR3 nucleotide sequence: TGCACCAGCCGCCGAACCCATTTATCCCCACACGGCTACACCTTC.